This T cell receptor (beta chain) was documented in a study of T cells in Graves' hyperthyroidism and ophthalmopathy. Findings and limits, study-wide: Before onset, by a median of about seven months, the model predicted ophthalmopathy. Also found in blood were most expanded thyroid clonotypes above 0.001. From stable hyperthyroidism, ophthalmopathy was separated by a 13 V-J model.

This clonotype showed up many times. Its antigen is currently unknown. Diagnoses used clinical symptoms, serum thyroxine and TRAb, thyroid ultrasound and orbital computed tomography. Germline V lookup: CDR1 SNHLY, CDR2 FYNNEI. The CDR3 loop spans 16 amino acids. The V end lost 6 bases, the J end lost 0 bases, and 16 bases lay between the germline ends. The CDR3 regions of TCR beta were amplified from RNA transcripts. An initial round of RT-PCR targeting the TCR CDR3 relied on the HTBI primer set. Using its own MiXCR run on the multiplex PCR reads, TCRdb lists one record per CDR3 protein. The data hold roughly 290,000 distinct CDR3 sequences, with roughly 13% observed a single time.

The TCR was taken from a woman in her 40s with Graves' hyperthyroidism. Sequencing input: blood. The chain carries TRBV2 and TRBJ2-3; D call uncertain. The CDR3: CASSFDLRASTDTQYF. CDR3 DNA: TGTGCCAGCAGCTTTGACCTACGTGCTAGCACAGATACGCAGTATTTT.